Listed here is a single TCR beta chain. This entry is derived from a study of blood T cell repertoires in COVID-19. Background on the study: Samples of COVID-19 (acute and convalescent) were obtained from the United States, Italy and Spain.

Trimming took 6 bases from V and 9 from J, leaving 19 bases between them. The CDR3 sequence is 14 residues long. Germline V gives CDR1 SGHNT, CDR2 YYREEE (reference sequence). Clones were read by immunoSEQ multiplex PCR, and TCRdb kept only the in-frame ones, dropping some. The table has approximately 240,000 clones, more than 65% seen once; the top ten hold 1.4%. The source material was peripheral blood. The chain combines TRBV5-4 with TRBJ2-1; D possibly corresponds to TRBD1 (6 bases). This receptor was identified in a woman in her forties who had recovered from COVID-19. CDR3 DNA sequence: TGTGCCAGCAATGCAGGGGCCTCGACCGGTGAGCAGTTCTTC. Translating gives CASNAGASTGEQFF. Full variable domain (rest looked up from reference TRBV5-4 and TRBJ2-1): ETGVTQSPTHLIKTRGQQVTLRCSSQSGHNTVSWYQQALGQGPQFIFQYYREEENGRGNFPPRFSGLQFPNYSSELNVNALELDDSALYLCASNAGASTGEQFFGPGTRLTVL.